This TCR beta chain was captured in a study of blood T cell repertoires in COVID-19. Sequencing was performed with immunoSEQ multiplex PCR; in TCRdb, only in-frame clones are kept and a portion is missing. Among over 95,000 clones listed, over 70% were seen once. The CDR3 has 16 residues. CDR1 is SGHAT, CDR2 FQNNGV, per germline. With V trimmed by 4 bases and J by 4 bases, 5 bases remained unmatched. The sequencing sample was made of peripheral blood. This chain connects TRBV11-2 to TRBJ2-1; 12 bases are a match to TRBD2. This sequence was found in a man aged 45-65 years with acute or convalescent COVID-19. In DNA, the CDR3 is TGTGCCAGCAGCTCCTGGACTAGCGGGGTTTACAATGAGCAGTTCTTC. Its translation is CASSSWTSGVYNEQFF. Full variable domain (missing parts from reference TRBV11-2 and TRBJ2-1): EAGVAQSPRYKIIEKRQSVAFWCNPISGHATLYWYQQILGQGPKLLIQFQNNGVVDDSQLPKDRFSAERLKGVDSTLKIQPAKLEDSAVYLCASSSWTSGVYNEQFFGPGTRLTVL.